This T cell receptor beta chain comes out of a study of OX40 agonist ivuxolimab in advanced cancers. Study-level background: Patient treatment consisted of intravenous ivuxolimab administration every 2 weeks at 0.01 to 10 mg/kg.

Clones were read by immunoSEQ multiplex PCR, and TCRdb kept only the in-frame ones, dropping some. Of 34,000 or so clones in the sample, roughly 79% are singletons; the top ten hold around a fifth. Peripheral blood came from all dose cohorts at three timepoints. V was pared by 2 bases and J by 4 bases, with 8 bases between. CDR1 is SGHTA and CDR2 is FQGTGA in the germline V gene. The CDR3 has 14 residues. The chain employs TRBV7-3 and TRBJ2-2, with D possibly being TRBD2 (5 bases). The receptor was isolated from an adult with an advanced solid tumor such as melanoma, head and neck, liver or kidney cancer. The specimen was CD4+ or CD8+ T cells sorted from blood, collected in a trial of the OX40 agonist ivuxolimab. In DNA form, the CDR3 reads TGTGCCAGCAGCTTAGAGGGTCCCACCGGGGAGCTGTTTTTT. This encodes CASSLEGPTGELFF.